The clone carrying this T cell receptor beta chain came up a few times. The antigen is undetermined. This entry comes from a study of beta chain features in type 1 diabetes. Study results and limitations: Shorter TCRB CDR3s, moderately but significantly so, marked every one of the four CD4+ subsets in Type 1 diabetes patients.

Germline assignment: CDR1 LGHNA and CDR2 YSLEER. Deletions cut 4 bases from V and 5 bases from J, with 13 bases between. The CDR3 covers 14 residues. Since all of the isolated RNA was reverse transcribed, expressed TCRB transcripts were what got sequenced. TCRdb's table, derived via immunoSEQ multiplex PCR, lists solely in-frame clones and lacks some. The table records more than 100,000 clones, around 15% of them present only once. The rearrangement uses TRBV4-3 and TRBJ2-3; tentatively, D is TRBD1 or TRBD2 (5 bases each). Sequencing was carried out using central memory CD4+ T cells from blood. This TCR came from a man younger than 40 with type 1 diabetes. The CDR3 region is CASSLDLRGDTQYF. The CDR3 coding sequence is TGCGCCAGCAGCCTCGACTTGAGGGGAGATACGCAGTATTTT.